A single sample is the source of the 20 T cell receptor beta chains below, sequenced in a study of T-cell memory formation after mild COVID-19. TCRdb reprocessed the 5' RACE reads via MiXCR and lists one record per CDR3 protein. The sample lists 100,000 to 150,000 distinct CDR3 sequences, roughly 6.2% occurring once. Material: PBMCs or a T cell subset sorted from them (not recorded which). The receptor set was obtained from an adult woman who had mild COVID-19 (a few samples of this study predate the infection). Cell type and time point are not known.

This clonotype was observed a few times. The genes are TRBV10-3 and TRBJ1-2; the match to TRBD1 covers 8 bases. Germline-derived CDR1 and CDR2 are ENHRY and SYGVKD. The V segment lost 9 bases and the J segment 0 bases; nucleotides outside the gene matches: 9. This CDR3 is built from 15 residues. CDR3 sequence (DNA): TGTGCCATTTCGGGAGAGACAGGGGCTAACTATGGCTACACCTTC. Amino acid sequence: CAISGETGANYGYTF.

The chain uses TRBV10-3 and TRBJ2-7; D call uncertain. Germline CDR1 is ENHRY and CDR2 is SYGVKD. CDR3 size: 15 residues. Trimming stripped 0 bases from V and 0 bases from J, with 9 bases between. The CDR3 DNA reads TGTGCCATCAGTGAGTCACCGGCTAGCTCCTACGAGCAGTACTTC. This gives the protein CAISESPASSYEQYF.

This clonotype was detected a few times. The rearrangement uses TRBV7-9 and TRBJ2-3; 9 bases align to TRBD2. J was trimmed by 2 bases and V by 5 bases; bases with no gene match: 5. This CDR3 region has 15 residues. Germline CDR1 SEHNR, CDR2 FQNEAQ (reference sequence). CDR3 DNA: TGTGCCAGCAGCCGGGGGACTAGCTACACAGATACGCAGTATTTT. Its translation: CASSRGTSYTDTQYF.

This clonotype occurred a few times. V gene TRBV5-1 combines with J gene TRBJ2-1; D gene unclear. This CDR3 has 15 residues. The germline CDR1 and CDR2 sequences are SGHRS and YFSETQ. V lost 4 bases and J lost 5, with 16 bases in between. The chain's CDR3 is CASSLLLGGDNEQFF. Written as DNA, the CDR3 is TGCGCCAGCAGCCTCCTCCTCGGCGGTGACAATGAGCAGTTCTTC.

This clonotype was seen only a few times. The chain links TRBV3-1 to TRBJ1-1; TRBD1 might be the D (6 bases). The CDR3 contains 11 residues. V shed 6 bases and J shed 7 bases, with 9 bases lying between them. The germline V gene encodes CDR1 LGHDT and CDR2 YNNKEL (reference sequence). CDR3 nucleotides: TGTGCCAGCAGAGGGGGGGTTGAAGCTTTCTTT. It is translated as CASRGGVEAFF.

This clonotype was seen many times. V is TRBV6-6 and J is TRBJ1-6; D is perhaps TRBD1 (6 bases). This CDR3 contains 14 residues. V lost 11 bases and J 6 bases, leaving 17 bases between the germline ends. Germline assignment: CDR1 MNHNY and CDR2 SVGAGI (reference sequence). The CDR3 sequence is CAAYTGTPNSPLHF. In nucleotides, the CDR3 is TGTGCCGCCTACACCGGGACACCTAATTCACCCCTCCACTTT.

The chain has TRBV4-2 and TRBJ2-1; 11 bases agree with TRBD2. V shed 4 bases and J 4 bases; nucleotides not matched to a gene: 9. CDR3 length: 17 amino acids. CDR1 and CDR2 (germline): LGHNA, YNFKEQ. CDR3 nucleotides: TGTGCCAGCAGCCGGAACCCAACTAGCGGGAGTTACAATGAGCAGTTCTTC. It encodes CASSRNPTSGSYNEQFF.

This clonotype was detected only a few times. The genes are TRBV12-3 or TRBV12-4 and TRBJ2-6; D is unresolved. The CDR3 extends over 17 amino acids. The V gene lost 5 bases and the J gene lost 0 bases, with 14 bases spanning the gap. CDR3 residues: CASSPRLLSSGANVLTF. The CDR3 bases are TGTGCCAGCAGTCCTAGGCTCTTAAGCTCTGGGGCCAACGTCCTGACTTTC.

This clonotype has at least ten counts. CDR3 bases: TGCGCCAGCAGCTTGGGAATGCGGGACTTGAATCAGCCCCAGCATTTT. Translation: CASSLGMRDLNQPQHF. The chain couples TRBV5-1 to TRBJ1-5; possibly TRBD1 for D (5 bases). Trimming pared 0 bases from V and 4 bases from J, leaving 14 bases between. The CDR3 has 16 residues. Looked up from germline, CDR1 is SGHRS and CDR2 is YFSETQ.

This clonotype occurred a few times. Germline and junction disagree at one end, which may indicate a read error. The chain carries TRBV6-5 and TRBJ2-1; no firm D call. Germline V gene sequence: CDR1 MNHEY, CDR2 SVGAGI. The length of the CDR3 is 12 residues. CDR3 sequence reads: CASSPSFNEQFF. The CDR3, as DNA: TGTGCCAGCAGTCCCTCCTTCAATGAGCAGTTCTTC.

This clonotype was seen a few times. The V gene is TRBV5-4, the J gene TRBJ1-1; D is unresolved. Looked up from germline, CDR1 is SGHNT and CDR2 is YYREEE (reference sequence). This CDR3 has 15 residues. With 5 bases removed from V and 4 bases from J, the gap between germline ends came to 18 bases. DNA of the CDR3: TGTGCCAGCAGGCTCCCTGAGGGTACGGGCACTGAAGCTTTCTTT. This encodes CASRLPEGTGTEAFF.

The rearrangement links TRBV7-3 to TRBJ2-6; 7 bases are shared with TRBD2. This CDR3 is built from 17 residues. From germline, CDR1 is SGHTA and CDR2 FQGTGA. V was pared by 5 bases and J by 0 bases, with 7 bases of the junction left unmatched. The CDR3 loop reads CASSQRGGSSGANVLTF. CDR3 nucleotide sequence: TGTGCCAGCAGCCAACGCGGGGGATCCTCTGGGGCCAACGTCCTGACTTTC.

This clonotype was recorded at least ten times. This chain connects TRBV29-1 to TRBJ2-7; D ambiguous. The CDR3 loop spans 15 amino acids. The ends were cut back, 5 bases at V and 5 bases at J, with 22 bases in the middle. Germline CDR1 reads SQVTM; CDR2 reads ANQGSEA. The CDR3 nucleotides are TGCAGCGTTCTCTACCTTGGCAGCCTCGGAGACGAGCAGTACTTC. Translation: CSVLYLGSLGDEQYF.

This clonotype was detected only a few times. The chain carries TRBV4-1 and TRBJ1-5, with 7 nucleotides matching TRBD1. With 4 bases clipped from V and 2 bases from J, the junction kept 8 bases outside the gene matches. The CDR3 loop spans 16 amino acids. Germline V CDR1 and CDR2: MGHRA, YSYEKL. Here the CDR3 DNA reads TGCGCCAGCAGCCCCACAGGACAGGCTCGCAATCAGCCCCAGCATTTT. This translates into CASSPTGQARNQPQHF.

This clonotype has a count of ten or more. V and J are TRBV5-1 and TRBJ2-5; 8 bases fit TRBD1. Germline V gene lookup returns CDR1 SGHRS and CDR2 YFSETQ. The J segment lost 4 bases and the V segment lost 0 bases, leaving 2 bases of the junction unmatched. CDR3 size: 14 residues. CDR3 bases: TGCGCCAGCAGCTTGGACACAGGGGGAGAGACCCAGTACTTC. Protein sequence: CASSLDTGGETQYF.

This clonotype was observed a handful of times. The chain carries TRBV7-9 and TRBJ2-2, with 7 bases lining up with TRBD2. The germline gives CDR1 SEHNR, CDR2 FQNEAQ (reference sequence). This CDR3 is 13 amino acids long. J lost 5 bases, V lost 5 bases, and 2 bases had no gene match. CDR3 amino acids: CASSRRGTGELFF. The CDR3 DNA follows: TGTGCCAGCAGCCGGCGGGGGACCGGGGAGCTGTTTTTT.

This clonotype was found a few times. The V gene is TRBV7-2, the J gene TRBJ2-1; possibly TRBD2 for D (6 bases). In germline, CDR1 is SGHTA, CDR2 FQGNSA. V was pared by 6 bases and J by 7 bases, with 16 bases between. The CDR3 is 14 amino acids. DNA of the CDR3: TGTGCCAGCAGTACCCGGAGGGGCACGAATGAGCAGTTCTTC. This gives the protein CASSTRRGTNEQFF. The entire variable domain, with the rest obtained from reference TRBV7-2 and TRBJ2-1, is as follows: GAGVSQSPSNKVTEKGKDVELRCDPISGHTALYWYRQSLGQGLEFLIYFQGNSAPDKSGLPSDRFSAERTGGSVSTLTIQRTQQEDSAVYLCASSTRRGTNEQFFGPGTRLTVL.

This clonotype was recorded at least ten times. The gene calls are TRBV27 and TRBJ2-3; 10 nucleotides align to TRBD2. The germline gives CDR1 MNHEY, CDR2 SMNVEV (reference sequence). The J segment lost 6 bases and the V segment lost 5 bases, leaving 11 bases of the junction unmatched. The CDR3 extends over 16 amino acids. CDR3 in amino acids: CASSPSGGVSWDTQYF. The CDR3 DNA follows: TGTGCCAGCAGTCCTAGCGGGGGCGTATCGTGGGATACGCAGTATTTT.

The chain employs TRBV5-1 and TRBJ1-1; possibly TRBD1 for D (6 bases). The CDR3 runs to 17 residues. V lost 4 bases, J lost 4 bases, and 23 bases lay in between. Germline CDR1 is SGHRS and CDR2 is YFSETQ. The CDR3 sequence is CASSRWGGAGVSTEAFF. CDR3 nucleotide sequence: TGCGCCAGCAGCCGGTGGGGGGGCGCGGGGGTGAGCACTGAAGCTTTCTTT.

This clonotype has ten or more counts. CDR3 bases: TGTGCCAGCAGCTTCTCCGGCTCAACTAATGAAAAACTGTTTTTT. Translated, it gives CASSFSGSTNEKLFF. This sequence joins TRBV5-5 and TRBJ1-4; D uncertain. The CDR3 runs 15 residues. V lost 2 bases, J lost 0 bases, and 8 bases lay in between. CDR1 is SGHKS, CDR2 YYEKEE, per germline (reference sequence).